The rows below give T cell receptor beta chains drawn from one sample of a study of shared clonotypes between healthy human individuals. TCRdb keeps only in-frame clones here, not all; method: immunoSEQ multiplex PCR. The repertoire has roughly 650,000 clones, almost 97% of them found once; the top ten carry approximately 0.057%. The specimen was naive CD4+ T cells sorted from blood. These receptors came from a woman in her 30s in good health. CDR3s include the opening cysteine and the closing phenylalanine or tryptophan. D genes are given only for firm matches. Not all rows give a size; the values are once, few, many and, for expanded clones, a class.

D,size,J,V,length,DNA,CDR3
NA,NA,TRBJ1-1,TRBV2,15,TGTGCCAGCAGTGAAGCCTTGGAAGGGGTAACTGAAGCTTTCTTT,CASSEALEGVTEAFF
NA,NA,TRBJ2-1,TRBV7-9,13,TGTGCCAGCAGCTTGGGGCCCAAGAATGAGCAGTTCTTC,CASSLGPKNEQFF
NA,NA,TRBJ1-3,TRBV9,16,TGTGCCAGCAGCCCCCGGGGGTTCAGCTCTGGAAACACCATATATTTT,CASSPRGFSSGNTIYF
NA,NA,TRBJ2-1,TRBV28,12,TGTGCCAGCAGTCCCGCCAGCCTAAATCAGTTCTTC,CASSPASLNQFF
NA,NA,TRBJ1-6,TRBV5-1,15,TGCGCCAGCAGCTTGGCCGGACAGCCGGGTTCACCCCTCCACTTT,CASSLAGQPGSPLHF
NA,once,TRBJ2-1,TRBV28,15,TGTGCCAGCAGTTTACCGGGAAGCTCCTACAATGAGCAGTTCTTC,CASSLPGSSYNEQFF
NA,once,TRBJ2-1,TRBV30,11,TGTGCCTGGGGTTTTTACAATGAGCAGTTCTTC,CAWGFYNEQFF
NA,NA,TRBJ2-3,TRBV25-1,15,TGTGCCAGCAGTGGGCCCCTCCGGAACACAGATACGCAGTATTTT,CASSGPLRNTDTQYF
NA,NA,TRBJ1-1,TRBV4-2,13,TGTGCCAGCAGCCAAGTCGAGGCCGGAGAAGCTTTCTTT,CASSQVEAGEAFF
TRBD1,NA,TRBJ2-1,TRBV4-1,20,TGCGCCAGCAGCCGCAAGATTACAATCGCCGGGACAGGGGCCTCCAATGAGCAGTTCTTC,CASSRKITIAGTGASNEQFF
TRBD2,NA,TRBJ2-7,TRBV18,18,TGTGCCAGCTCACCTATGGCGGCTCTCGGGACTAGCGGAGATACATCGTACTTC,CASSPMAALGTSGDTSYF
TRBD2,NA,TRBJ2-2,TRBV4-2,16,TGTGCCAGCAGCCAAGGACTAGCCCAGAACACCGGGGAGCTGTTTTTT,CASSQGLAQNTGELFF
NA,NA,TRBJ1-2,TRBV7-2,13,TGTGCCAGCAGCCCTGGGCCAAACTATGGCTACACCTTC,CASSPGPNYGYTF
TRBD2,NA,TRBJ2-7,TRBV29-1,13,TGCAGCGCCCGGACTAGCGGGAGTTACGAGCAGTACTTC,CSARTSGSYEQYF
NA,NA,TRBJ2-3,TRBV6-1,17,TGTGCCAGCAGTGAATCGGCGGGACCTCATCCCACAGATACGCAGTATTTT,CASSESAGPHPTDTQYF
NA,NA,TRBJ1-3,TRBV5-1,12,TGCGCCAGCAGCAGGGGAGAGGACACCATATATTTT,CASSRGEDTIYF
TRBD2,once,TRBJ2-3,TRBV28,14,TGTGCCAGCAGTTTTCAAGCGGGAAGAGATACGCAGTATTTT,CASSFQAGRDTQYF
NA,NA,TRBJ2-3,TRBV9,16,TGTGCCAGCAGCGTGGGCGGTGCGGGCCTCACAGATACGCAGTATTTT,CASSVGGAGLTDTQYF
NA,NA,TRBJ2-1,TRBV29-1,12,TGCAGCGAGGGATGGCGGTACAATGAGCAGTTCTTC,CSEGWRYNEQFF
NA,NA,TRBJ1-1,TRBV4-1,16,TGCGCCAGCAGCCAAGTTCTGAGGAAACTGAACACTGAAGCTTTCTTT,CASSQVLRKLNTEAFF
NA,NA,TRBJ2-2,TRBV5-1,12,TGCGCCAGCAGCCCTATACCCGGGGAGCTGTTTTTT,CASSPIPGELFF
NA,NA,TRBJ2-1,TRBV18,15,TGTGCCAGCTCATCAGACTCGAGATTATACAATGAGCAGTTCTTC,CASSSDSRLYNEQFF